This T cell receptor beta chain was captured in a study of T cell changes during pregnancy in multiple sclerosis. Germline values: CDR1 KGHSH, CDR2 LQKENI. J lost 4 bases, V lost 0 bases, and 3 bases had no gene match. This CDR3 is 16 amino acids long. Profiling relied on immunoSEQ multiplex PCR, and the TCRdb table lists in-frame clones only, not all of them. Of 60,000 to 80,000 clones in the sample, 88% were seen once. The V call is TRBV18, the J call TRBJ1-1; 12 positions agree with TRBD1. The sequencing used peripheral blood, collected before pregnancy. The TCR comes from a female donor with multiple sclerosis, enrolled in a pregnancy study. The CDR3 spells CASSPPGTGGSTEAFF. CDR3 coding DNA: TGTGCCAGCTCACCACCCGGGACAGGGGGCAGCACTGAAGCTTTCTTT.